A selection of T cell receptor beta chains follows, all from one sample in a study of shared clonotypes between healthy human individuals. Profiled with immunoSEQ multiplex PCR; TCRdb holds only in-frame clones, not every one. Among about 1.9 million clones, around 93% were seen once, and the ten largest hold around 1.8%. The sequenced sample was naive CD8+ T cells from PBMCs. The origin of the receptors is a man aged 18-30 years in good health. Some clones in this sample may be carry-over from other donors' samples. Each CDR3 is given with its conserved first and last residue. D genes are given only for firm matches. The size entry is marked missing in some rows and otherwise reads once, few, many or a size class.

d_call j_call clone_size v_call cdr3_nt cdr3_aa
NA TRBJ2-1 NA TRBV7-9 TGTGCCAGCAGCGCGGCAGGTGAGCAGTTCTTC CASSAAGEQFF
NA TRBJ2-1 NA TRBV11-3 TGTGCCAGCAGCAACAGGGCTGGCGAGCAGTTCTTC CASSNRAGEQFF
NA TRBJ1-4 NA TRBV28 TGTGCCAGCAGTTTACAGGGTAATGGTGAAAAACTGTTTTTT CASSLQGNGEKLFF
NA TRBJ2-6 NA TRBV9 TGTGCCAGCAGCCCTGGGGCCAACGTCCTGACTTTC CASSPGANVLTF
NA TRBJ1-5 NA TRBV5-1 TGCGCCAGCAGCTTGGGGGGGGCGGCGCCCCAGCATTTT CASSLGGAAPQHF
TRBD1 TRBJ1-2 NA TRBV6-5 TGTGCCAGCAGTTACACCCAACGGGACAGGGATGGCTACACCTTC CASSYTQRDRDGYTF
NA TRBJ2-5 NA TRBV7-9 TGTGCCAGCAATCCGAGCGGAGGCCAAGAGACCCAGTACTTC CASNPSGGQETQYF
NA TRBJ2-1 NA TRBV28 TGTGCCAGCAGCGTCGAAGGCGGGGCGGGCAATGAGCAGTTCTTC CASSVEGGAGNEQFF
TRBD2 TRBJ2-1 NA TRBV19 TGTGCCAGTAGTATAGTCGGGGCGGGGGGCTACAATGAGCAGTTCTTC CASSIVGAGGYNEQFF
NA TRBJ2-7 NA TRBV1 TGCACCAGCAGCCAGCCCCCGGGACAGGGGAAATTACTAGCGGGTAGTTACGAGCAGTACTTC CTSSQPPGQGKLLAGSYEQYF
TRBD1 TRBJ2-7 NA TRBV28 TGTGCCACCATATCGACAGGGGGAATATACGAGCAGTACTTC CATISTGGIYEQYF
NA TRBJ2-7 NA TRBV19 TGTGCCAGTAGTATAGATCTGACGGGGGCCTACGAGCAGTACTTC CASSIDLTGAYEQYF
NA TRBJ2-2 NA TRBV29-1 TGCAGCACCACAGGAGCCCCTGGCACCGGGGAGCTGTTTTTT CSTTGAPGTGELFF
NA TRBJ2-1 NA TRBV19 TGTGCCAGTAGTTTTGGTAGCGGATACAATGAGCAGTTCTTC CASSFGSGYNEQFF
NA TRBJ1-5 NA TRBV18 TGTGCCAGCTCACCACGGGCGGAGCCCCAGCATTTT CASSPRAEPQHF
TRBD2 TRBJ2-2 NA TRBV13 TGTGCCAGCAGCGCCATTAGCGGGAGGGCAACCGGGGAGCTGTTTTTT CASSAISGRATGELFF
TRBD2 TRBJ2-7 NA TRBV12-5 TGTGCTAGGGGAACCGGGACTAGCGGGAGGGAGGTATACGAGCAGTACTTC CARGTGTSGREVYEQYF
NA TRBJ2-1 NA TRBV11-2 TGTGCCAGCAGCTTTGCCCCGGGGCTAGGCTTTGAGCAGTTCTTC CASSFAPGLGFEQFF
TRBD2 TRBJ2-3 NA TRBV5-1 TGCGCCAGCAGCCCCCTGACTAGCGGACGAGATACGCAGTATTTT CASSPLTSGRDTQYF
NA TRBJ1-1 NA TRBV11-2 TGTGCCAGCAGCTTAGCGGCGGCAGGCATGAACACTGAAGCTTTCTTT CASSLAAAGMNTEAFF
TRBD1 TRBJ1-1 NA TRBV7-2 TGTGCCAGCAGCCCTGACAGGGGGGAGGTGACTGAAGCTTTCTTT CASSPDRGEVTEAFF
NA TRBJ1-4 NA TRBV10-3 TGTGCCATCAGTGAGTCGACGGGGTCAGCCCAAAATGAAAAACTGTTTTTT CAISESTGSAQNEKLFF
TRBD2 TRBJ2-7 NA TRBV18 TGTGCCAGCTCACCACCGGGACTAGCGGGAGTAACCTACGAGCAGTACTTC CASSPPGLAGVTYEQYF
TRBD2 TRBJ2-1 NA TRBV7-9 TGTGCCAGCAGCTCGAGTTCGCGGGGGGAGCAGTTCTTC CASSSSSRGEQFF
NA TRBJ2-4 NA TRBV5-6 TGTGCCAGCAGCTGGACTGGTTCGGGCATTCAGTACTTC CASSWTGSGIQYF
TRBD1 TRBJ1-2 NA TRBV7-9 TGTGCCAGCAGCTTGGACAGGGGGCATGACGCTGGCTACACCTTC CASSLDRGHDAGYTF
NA TRBJ2-7 NA TRBV5-6 TGTGCCAGCAGCTCTGAACTAGTCTACGAGCAGTACTTC CASSSELVYEQYF
TRBD1 TRBJ1-5 NA TRBV7-8 TGTGCCAGCAGCCCCAGGGGGCAGAGCAATCAGCCCCAGCATTTT CASSPRGQSNQPQHF
NA TRBJ2-1 NA TRBV4-2 TGTGCCAGCAGCCAAGTTACAGGCTCCTACAATGAGCAGTTCTTC CASSQVTGSYNEQFF
TRBD2 TRBJ2-2 NA TRBV7-2 TGTGCCAGCAGCCCGGCGGGGGGACTAGCGGGAGGGCCGACCGGGGAGCTGTTTTTT CASSPAGGLAGGPTGELFF
TRBD1 TRBJ1-3 NA TRBV19 TGTGCCAGTGGAGTTCCCGCCGGGACAGTCATCACTGGAAACACCATATATTTT CASGVPAGTVITGNTIYF
TRBD1 TRBJ2-1 NA TRBV27 TGTGCCAGCAGCCTAGAGGACAGGGGATTATTCAATGAGCAGTTCTTC CASSLEDRGLFNEQFF
TRBD2 TRBJ2-1 NA TRBV7-9 TGTGCCAGCAGCTTTAGCGGGGGGAGCTCCTACAATGAGCAGTTCTTC CASSFSGGSSYNEQFF
NA TRBJ2-7 NA TRBV5-4 TGTGCCAGCAGCGGGGATTTTCCCGAGCAGTACTTC CASSGDFPEQYF
NA TRBJ2-7 NA TRBV6-5 TGTGCCAGCAGCATAGACCCACTGAGCTCCTACGAGCAGTACTTC CASSIDPLSSYEQYF
NA TRBJ2-7 NA TRBV7-2 TGTGCCAGCAGCTTAGGTCGGGGCTCCTACGAGCAGTACTTC CASSLGRGSYEQYF
NA TRBJ2-7 NA TRBV18 TGTGCCAGCTCACCACCGCTGGAGACCTCCTACGAGCAGTACTTC CASSPPLETSYEQYF
NA TRBJ1-5 few TRBV6-1 TGTGCCAGCAGTGAATGGCCAGATCAGCCCCAGCATTTT CASSEWPDQPQHF
NA TRBJ2-3 NA TRBV7-9 TGTGCCAGCAGCTTCCCGGGGCCCGCTGTCGAAGATACGCAGTATTTT CASSFPGPAVEDTQYF